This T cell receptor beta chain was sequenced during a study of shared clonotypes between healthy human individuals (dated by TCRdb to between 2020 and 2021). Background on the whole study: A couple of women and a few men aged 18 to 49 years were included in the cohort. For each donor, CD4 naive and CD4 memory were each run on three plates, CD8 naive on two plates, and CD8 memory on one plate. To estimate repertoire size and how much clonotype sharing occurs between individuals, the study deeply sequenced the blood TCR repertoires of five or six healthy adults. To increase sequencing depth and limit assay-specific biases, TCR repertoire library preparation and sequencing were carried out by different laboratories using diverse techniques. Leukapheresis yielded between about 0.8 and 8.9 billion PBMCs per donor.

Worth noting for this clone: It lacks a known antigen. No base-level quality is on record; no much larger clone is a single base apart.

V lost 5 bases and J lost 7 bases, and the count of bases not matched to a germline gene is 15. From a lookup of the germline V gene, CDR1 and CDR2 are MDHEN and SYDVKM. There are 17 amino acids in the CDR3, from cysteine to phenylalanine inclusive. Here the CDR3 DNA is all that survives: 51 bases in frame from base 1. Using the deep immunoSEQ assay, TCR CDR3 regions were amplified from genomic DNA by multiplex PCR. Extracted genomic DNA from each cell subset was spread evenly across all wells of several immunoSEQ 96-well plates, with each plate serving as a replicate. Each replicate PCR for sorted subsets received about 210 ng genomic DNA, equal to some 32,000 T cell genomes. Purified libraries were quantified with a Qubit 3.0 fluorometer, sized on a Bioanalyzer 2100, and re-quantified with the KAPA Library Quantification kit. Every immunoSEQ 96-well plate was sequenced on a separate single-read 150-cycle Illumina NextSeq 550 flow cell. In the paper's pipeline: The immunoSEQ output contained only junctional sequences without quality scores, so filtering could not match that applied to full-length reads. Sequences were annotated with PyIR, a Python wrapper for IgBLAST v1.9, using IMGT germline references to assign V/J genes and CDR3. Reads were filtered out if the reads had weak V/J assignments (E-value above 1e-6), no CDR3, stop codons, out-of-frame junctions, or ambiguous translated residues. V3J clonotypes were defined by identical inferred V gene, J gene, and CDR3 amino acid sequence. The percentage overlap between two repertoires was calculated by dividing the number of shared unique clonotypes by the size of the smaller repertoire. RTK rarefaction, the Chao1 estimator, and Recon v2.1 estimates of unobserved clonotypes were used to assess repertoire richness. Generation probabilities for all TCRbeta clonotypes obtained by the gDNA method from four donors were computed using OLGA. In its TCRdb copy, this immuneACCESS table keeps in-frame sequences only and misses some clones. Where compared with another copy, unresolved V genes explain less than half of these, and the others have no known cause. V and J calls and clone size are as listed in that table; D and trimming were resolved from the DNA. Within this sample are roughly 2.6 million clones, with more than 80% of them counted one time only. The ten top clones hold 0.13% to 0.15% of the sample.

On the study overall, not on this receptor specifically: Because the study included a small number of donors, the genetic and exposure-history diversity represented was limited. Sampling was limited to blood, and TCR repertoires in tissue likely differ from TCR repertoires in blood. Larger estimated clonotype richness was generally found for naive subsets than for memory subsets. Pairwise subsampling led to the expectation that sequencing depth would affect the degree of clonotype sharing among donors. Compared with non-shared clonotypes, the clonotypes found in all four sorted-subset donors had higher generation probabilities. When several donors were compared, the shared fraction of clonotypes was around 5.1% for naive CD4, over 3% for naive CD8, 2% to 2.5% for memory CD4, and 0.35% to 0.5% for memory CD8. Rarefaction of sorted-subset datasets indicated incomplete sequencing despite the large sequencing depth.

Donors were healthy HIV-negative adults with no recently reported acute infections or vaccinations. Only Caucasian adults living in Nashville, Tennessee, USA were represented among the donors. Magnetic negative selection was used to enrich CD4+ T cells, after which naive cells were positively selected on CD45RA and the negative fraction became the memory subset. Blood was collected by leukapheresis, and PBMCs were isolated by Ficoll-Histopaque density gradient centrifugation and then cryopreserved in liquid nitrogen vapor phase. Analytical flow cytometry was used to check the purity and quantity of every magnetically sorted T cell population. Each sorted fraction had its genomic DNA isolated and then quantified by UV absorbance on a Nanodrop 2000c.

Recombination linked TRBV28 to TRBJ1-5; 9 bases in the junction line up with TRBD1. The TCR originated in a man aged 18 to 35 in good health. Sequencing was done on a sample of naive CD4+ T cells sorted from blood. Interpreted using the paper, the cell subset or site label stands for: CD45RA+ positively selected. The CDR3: CASSTTPQGALGQPQHF. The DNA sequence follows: TGTGCCAGCAGTACTACTCCACAGGGGGCGCTTGGCCAGCCCCAGCATTTT.